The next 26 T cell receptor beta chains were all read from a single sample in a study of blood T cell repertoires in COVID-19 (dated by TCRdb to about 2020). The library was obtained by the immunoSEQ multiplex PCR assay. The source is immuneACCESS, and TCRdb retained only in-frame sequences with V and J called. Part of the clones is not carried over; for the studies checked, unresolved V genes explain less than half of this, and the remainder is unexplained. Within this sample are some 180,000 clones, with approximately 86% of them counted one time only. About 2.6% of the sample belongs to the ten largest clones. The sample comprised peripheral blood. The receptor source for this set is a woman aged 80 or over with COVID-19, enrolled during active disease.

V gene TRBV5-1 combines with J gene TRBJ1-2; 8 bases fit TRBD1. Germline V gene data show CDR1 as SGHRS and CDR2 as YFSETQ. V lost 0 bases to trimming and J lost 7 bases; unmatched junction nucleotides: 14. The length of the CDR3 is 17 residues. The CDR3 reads CASSLADLRQGSGGYTF. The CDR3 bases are TGCGCCAGCAGCTTGGCGGACTTAAGACAGGGGTCGGGTGGCTACACCTTC.

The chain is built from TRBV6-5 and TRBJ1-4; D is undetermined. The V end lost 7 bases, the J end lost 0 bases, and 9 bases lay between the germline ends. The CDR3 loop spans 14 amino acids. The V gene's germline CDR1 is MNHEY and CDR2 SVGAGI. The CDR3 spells CASTRLPTNEKLFF. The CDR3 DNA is TGTGCCAGCACAAGACTTCCAACTAATGAAAAACTGTTTTTT.

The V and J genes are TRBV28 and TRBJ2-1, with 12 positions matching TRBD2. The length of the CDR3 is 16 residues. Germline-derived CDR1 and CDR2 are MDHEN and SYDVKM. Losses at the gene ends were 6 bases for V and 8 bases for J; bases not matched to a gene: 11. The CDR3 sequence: CASSPATTSGSHEQFF. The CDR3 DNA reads TGTGCCAGCAGCCCCGCCACGACTAGCGGGAGTCATGAGCAGTTCTTC.

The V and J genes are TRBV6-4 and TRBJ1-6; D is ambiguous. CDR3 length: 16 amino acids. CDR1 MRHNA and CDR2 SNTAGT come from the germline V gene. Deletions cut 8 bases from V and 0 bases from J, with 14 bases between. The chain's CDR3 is CASPSMGSSYNSPLHF. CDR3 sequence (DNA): TGTGCCAGCCCCTCGATGGGGAGCTCCTATAATTCACCCCTCCACTTT.

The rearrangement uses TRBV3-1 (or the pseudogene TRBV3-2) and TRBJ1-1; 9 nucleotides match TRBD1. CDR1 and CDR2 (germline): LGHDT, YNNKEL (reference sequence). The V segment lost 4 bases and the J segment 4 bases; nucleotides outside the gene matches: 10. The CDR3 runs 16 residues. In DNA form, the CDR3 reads TGTGCCAGCAGCCCCGGGACAGGGCTCTTGGGCACTGAAGCTTTCTTT. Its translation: CASSPGTGLLGTEAFF.

CDR3 region: CASSSDTGQGNTIYF. The CDR3 DNA sequence: TGCGCCAGCAGCTCCGATACAGGGCAGGGAAACACCATATATTTT. This chain joins TRBV5-1 and TRBJ1-3; D perhaps matches TRBD1 (6 bases). In germline, CDR1 is SGHRS, CDR2 YFSETQ. With 3 bases removed from V and 4 bases from J, the gap between germline ends came to 14 bases. The CDR3 contains 15 residues.

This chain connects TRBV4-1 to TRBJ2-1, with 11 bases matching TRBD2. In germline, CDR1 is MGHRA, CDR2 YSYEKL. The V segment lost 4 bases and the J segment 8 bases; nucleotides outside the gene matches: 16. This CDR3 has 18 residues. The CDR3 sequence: CASSLTGLADHRRDEQFF. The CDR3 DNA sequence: TGCGCCAGCAGCCTGACGGGACTAGCGGACCACCGACGCGATGAGCAGTTCTTC.

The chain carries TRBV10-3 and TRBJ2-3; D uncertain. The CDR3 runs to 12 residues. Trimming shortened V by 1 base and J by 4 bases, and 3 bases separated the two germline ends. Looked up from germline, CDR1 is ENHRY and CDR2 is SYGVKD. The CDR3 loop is CAISELADTQYF. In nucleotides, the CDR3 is TGTGCCATCAGTGAGTTAGCAGATACGCAGTATTTT.

In DNA form, the CDR3 reads TGCGCCAGCAGCTTGGCCCCAAGGGTAAAAGCGGGACCCTACAATGAGCAGTTCTTC. Amino acids: CASSLAPRVKAGPYNEQFF. This sequence joins TRBV5-1 and TRBJ2-1; 7 bases align to TRBD2. The CDR3 extends over 19 amino acids. The junction had 14 bases not matched to a gene; V was cut back by 0 bases and J by 2 bases. Germline-derived CDR1 and CDR2 are SGHRS and YFSETQ.

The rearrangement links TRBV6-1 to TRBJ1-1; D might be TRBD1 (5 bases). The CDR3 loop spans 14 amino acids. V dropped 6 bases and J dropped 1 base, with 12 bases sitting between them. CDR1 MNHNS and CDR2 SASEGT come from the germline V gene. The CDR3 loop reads CASRRDLSNTEAFF. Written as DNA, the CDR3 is TGTGCCAGCAGGAGGGACTTATCGAACACTGAAGCTTTCTTT.

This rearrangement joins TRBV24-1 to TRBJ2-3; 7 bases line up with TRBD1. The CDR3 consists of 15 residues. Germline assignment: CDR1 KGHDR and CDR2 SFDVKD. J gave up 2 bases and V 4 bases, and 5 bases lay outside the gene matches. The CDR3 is CATSDRKGATDTQYF. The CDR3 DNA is TGTGCCACCAGTGACCGTAAGGGGGCCACAGATACGCAGTATTTT.

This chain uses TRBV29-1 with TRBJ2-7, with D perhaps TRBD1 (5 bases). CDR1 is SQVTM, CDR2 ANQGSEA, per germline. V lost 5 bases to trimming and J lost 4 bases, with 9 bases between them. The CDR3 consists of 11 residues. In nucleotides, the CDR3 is TGCAGCGTTCTTCAGGGATACGAGCAGTACTTC. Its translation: CSVLQGYEQYF.

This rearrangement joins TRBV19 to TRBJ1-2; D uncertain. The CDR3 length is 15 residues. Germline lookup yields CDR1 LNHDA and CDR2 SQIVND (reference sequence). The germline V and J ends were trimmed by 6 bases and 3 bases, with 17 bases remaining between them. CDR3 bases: TGTGCCAGTAGCCCCCCGGCCCTGAGGGACTATGGCTACACCTTC. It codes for CASSPPALRDYGYTF.

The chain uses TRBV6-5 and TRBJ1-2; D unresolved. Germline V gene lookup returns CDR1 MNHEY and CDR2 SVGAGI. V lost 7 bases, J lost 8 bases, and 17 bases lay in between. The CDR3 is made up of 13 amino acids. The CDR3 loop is CASKWGGSEGYTF. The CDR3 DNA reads TGTGCCAGCAAATGGGGAGGGAGTGAGGGCTACACCTTC.

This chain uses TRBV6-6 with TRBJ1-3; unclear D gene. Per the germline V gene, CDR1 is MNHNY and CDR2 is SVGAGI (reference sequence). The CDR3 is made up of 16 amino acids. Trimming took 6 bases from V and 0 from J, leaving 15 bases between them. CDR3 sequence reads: CASSLPGFSSGNTIYF. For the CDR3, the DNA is TGTGCCAGCAGCCTTCCCGGGTTTAGCTCTGGAAACACCATATATTTT.

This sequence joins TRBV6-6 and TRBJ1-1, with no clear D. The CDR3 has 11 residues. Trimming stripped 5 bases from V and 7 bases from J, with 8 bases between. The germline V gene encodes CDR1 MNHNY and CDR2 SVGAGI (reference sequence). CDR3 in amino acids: CASSPLFEAFF. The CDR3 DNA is TGTGCCAGCAGTCCTCTTTTTGAAGCTTTCTTT.

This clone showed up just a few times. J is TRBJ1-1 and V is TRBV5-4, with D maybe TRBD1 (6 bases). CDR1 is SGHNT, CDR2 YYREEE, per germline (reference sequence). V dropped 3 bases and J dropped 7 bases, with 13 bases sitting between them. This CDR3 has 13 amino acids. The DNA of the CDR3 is TGTGCCAGCAGCTCTCAATGGACAGTTGAAGCTTTCTTT. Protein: CASSSQWTVEAFF.

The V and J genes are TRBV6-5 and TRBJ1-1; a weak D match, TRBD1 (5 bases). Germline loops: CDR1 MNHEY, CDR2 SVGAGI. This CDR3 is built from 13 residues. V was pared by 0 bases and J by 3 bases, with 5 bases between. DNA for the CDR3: TGTGCCAGCAGTTACTCCAGGGACACTGAAGCTTTCTTT. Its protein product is CASSYSRDTEAFF.

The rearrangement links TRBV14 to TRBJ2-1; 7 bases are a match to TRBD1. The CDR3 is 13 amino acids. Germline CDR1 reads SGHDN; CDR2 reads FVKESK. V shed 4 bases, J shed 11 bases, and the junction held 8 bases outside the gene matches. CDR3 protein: CASSPRMRGQQFF. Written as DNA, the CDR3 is TGTGCCAGCAGCCCTAGAATGAGGGGGCAGCAGTTCTTC.

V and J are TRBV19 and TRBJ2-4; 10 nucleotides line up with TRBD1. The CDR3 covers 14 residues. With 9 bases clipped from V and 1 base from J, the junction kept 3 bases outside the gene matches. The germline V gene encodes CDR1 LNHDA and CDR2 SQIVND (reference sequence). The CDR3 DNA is TGTGCCAGCAGGGGACAGGGGGCCAAAAACATTCAGTACTTC. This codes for CASRGQGAKNIQYF.

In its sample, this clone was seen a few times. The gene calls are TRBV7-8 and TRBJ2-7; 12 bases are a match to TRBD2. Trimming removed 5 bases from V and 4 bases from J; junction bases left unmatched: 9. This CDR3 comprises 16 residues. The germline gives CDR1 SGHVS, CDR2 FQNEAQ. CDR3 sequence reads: CASSPRTSGIGYEQYF. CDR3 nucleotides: TGTGCCAGCAGCCCCAGGACTAGCGGGATAGGTTACGAGCAGTACTTC. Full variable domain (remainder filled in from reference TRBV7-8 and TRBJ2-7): GAGVSQSPRYKVAKRGQDVALRCDPISGHVSLFWYQQALGQGPEFLTYFQNEAQLDKSGLPSDRFFAERPEGSVSTLKIQRTQQEDSAVYLCASSPRTSGIGYEQYFGPGTRLTVT.

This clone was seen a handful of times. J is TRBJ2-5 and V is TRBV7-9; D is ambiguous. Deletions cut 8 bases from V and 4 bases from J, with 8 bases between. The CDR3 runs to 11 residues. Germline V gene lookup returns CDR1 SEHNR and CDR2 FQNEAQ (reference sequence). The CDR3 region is CASGTLETQYF. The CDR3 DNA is TGTGCCAGCGGTACTCTAGAGACCCAGTACTTC.

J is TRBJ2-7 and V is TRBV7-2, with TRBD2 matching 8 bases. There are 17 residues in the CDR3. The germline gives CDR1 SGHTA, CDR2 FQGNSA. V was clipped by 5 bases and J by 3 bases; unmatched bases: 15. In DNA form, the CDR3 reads TGTGCCAGCAGCCCCGGGACTAGAGTTGAAGGTTTCTACGAGCAGTACTTC. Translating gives CASSPGTRVEGFYEQYF.

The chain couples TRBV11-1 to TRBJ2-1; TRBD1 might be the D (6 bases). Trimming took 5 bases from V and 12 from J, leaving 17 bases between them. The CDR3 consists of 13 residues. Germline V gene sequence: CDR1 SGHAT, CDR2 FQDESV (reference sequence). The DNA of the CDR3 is TGTGCCAGCAGCCCCCAGGGGCGGAGGATGCAGTTCTTC. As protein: CASSPQGRRMQFF.

CDR3 DNA: TGTGCCAGTAGTATCGGGGGAGGAGAAACCGGGGAGCTGTTTTTT. It translates to CASSIGGGETGELFF. The chain carries TRBV19 and TRBJ2-2; D may be TRBD2 (6 bases). Trimming stripped 3 bases from V and 5 bases from J, with 13 bases between. This CDR3 is 15 amino acids long. The germline CDR1 and CDR2 sequences are LNHDA and SQIVND (reference sequence).

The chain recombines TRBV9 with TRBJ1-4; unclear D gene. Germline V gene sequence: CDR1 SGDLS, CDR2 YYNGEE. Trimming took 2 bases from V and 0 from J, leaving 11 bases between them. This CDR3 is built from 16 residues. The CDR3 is CASSVSASATNEKLFF. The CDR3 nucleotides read TGTGCCAGCAGCGTCAGCGCAAGTGCAACTAATGAAAAACTGTTTTTT. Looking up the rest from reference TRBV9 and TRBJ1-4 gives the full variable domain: DSGVTQTPKHLITATGQRVTLRCSPRSGDLSVYWYQQSLDQGLQFLIQYYNGEERAKGNILERFSAQQFPDLHSELNLSSLELGDSALYFCASSVSASATNEKLFFGSGTQLSVL.